This TCR beta chain came from a study of type 1 and type 2 diabetes patients. Study-level background: The cohort mixed type 1 diabetes, type 2 diabetes and nondiabetic donors.

The PCR template was genomic DNA. A primer set of 30 forward and 13 reverse primers amplified the CDR3. TCRdb processed the multiplex PCR reads anew with MiXCR; each CDR3 protein has one entry. The sample contains about 270,000 distinct CDR3 sequences, around 47% of which appear only once. This CDR3 spans 13 amino acids. CDR1 DFQATT and CDR2 SNEGSKA come from the germline V gene (reference sequence). Trimming pared 3 bases from V and 5 bases from J, leaving 13 bases between. Each diabetic donor fulfilled classification criteria for either type 1 or type 2. No donor had another autoimmune disease or recent infection within four weeks.

This receptor was taken from a man aged 18 to 29 with type 2 diabetes. The sequenced sample was peripheral blood mononuclear cells (PBMCs). The chain is built from TRBV20-1 and TRBJ2-5; either TRBD1 or TRBD2 may fit D (5 bases each). The DNA of the CDR3 is TGCAGTGCTAGGGGACGGTATGTCGAGACCCAGTACTTC. Translation: CSARGRYVETQYF.